These 11 T cell receptor beta chains share one sample of origin, sequenced in a study of cytomegalovirus exposure and HLA in healthy donors. PCR amplification relied on 60 Vbeta primers (plus 13 Jbeta primers). Repertoires were generated with immunoSEQ multiplex PCR, while TCRdb's copy carries only in-frame clones and drops some. This table has about 180,000 clones, roughly 78% appearing once. Specimen: PBMCs. The receptors come from a woman in her thirties or forties in good health and CMV-seronegative.

The chain recombines TRBV18 with TRBJ2-7, with 9 positions matching TRBD2. CDR3 length equals 16 residues. Germline CDR1 is KGHSH and CDR2 is LQKENI. After removal of 3 bases from V and 5 bases from J, the junction contained 11 bases not matched to a gene. The CDR3, as DNA: TGTGCCAGCTCACCCTCGATAGGCGGGGGGGCTCACGAGCAGTACTTC. Encoded protein: CASSPSIGGGAHEQYF.

Concerning this clone: Other DNA sequences within the sample encode an identical CDR3. This chain links TRBV11-2 with TRBJ2-3; D is ambiguous. Between the trimmed V and J ends, which lost 5 bases and 0 bases, there was a span of 3 bases. This CDR3 has 12 amino acids. Germline-derived CDR1 and CDR2 are SGHAT and FQNNGV. Written as DNA, the CDR3 is TGTGCCAGCAGCCCTAGCACAGATACGCAGTATTTT. It translates to CASSPSTDTQYF. Supplemented by reference TRBV11-2 and TRBJ2-3, the full variable domain reads EAGVAQSPRYKIIEKRQSVAFWCNPISGHATLYWYQQILGQGPKLLIQFQNNGVVDDSQLPKDRFSAERLKGVDSTLKIQPAKLEDSAVYLCASSPSTDTQYFGPGTRLTVL.

This chain uses TRBV6-5 with TRBJ2-5, with D possibly matching TRBD2 (6 bases). Germline CDR1 reads MNHEY; CDR2 reads SVGAGI. Between the trimmed V and J ends, which lost 3 bases and 0 bases, there was a span of 8 bases. The CDR3 runs 14 residues. The CDR3 sequence is CASSYGLYQETQYF. The DNA of the CDR3 is TGTGCCAGCAGTTATGGACTATACCAAGAGACCCAGTACTTC.

This clone was recorded once. The gene calls are TRBV4-1 and TRBJ2-5; 10 nucleotides agree with TRBD2. The CDR3 is made up of 15 amino acids. Per germline, CDR1 MGHRA and CDR2 YSYEKL. V trimming: 1 base; J trimming: 2 bases; junction bases outside the gene matches: 1. Here the CDR3 reads CASSQGSGGQETQYF. In DNA, the CDR3 is TGCGCCAGCAGCCAAGGTAGCGGGGGGCAAGAGACCCAGTACTTC.

This clone was seen only a few times. The chain employs TRBV19 and TRBJ2-1; TRBD2 aligns across 12 bases. CDR1 and CDR2 (germline): LNHDA, SQIVND (reference sequence). The V segment lost 1 base and the J segment 10 bases; nucleotides outside the gene matches: 14. The CDR3 totals 18 residues. CDR3 sequence reads: CASSIGATSGRLSGEQFF. The DNA of the CDR3 is TGTGCCAGTAGTATAGGGGCGACTAGCGGGAGATTATCAGGGGAGCAGTTCTTC.

V and J are TRBV2 and TRBJ2-5; 15 positions agree with TRBD2. Germline V lookup: CDR1 SNHLY, CDR2 FYNNEI. CDR3 size: 15 residues. J lost 6 bases, V lost 3 bases, and 2 bases had no gene match. As DNA, the CDR3 is TGTGCCAGCAGTGAGGGACTAGCGGGGGGTAAGACCCAGTACTTC. Amino acids: CASSEGLAGGKTQYF.

This clone was seen a handful of times. V is TRBV6-1 and J is TRBJ1-2; 9 bases fit TRBD1. V gave up 5 bases and J gave up 6 bases; unmatched junction bases: 7. In germline, CDR1 is MNHNS, CDR2 SASEGT. This CDR3 is built from 14 residues. CDR3 residues: CASSLDRGQDGYTF. In DNA form, the CDR3 reads TGTGCCAGCAGTCTGGACAGGGGACAGGATGGCTACACCTTC.

This clone has a handful of counts. V is TRBV10-2 and J is TRBJ1-6; no clear D gene. Trimming shortened V by 2 bases and J by 0 bases, and 8 bases separated the two germline ends. The CDR3 is made up of 16 amino acids. Germline lookup yields CDR1 WSHSY and CDR2 SAAADI. The CDR3 is CASSEVGSSYNSPLHF. DNA for the CDR3: TGCGCCAGCAGTGAGGTTGGGAGCTCCTATAATTCACCCCTCCACTTT.

The chain joins TRBV9 to TRBJ1-2; 11 bases align to TRBD1. This CDR3 spans 16 amino acids. V was pared by 4 bases and J by 8 bases, with 13 bases of the junction left unmatched. Germline V lookup: CDR1 SGDLS, CDR2 YYNGEE. This chain's CDR3 is CASSLGQGAPAEGYTF. CDR3 DNA sequence: TGTGCCAGCAGCCTTGGACAGGGGGCGCCTGCAGAAGGCTACACCTTC. The entire variable domain, with the rest obtained from reference TRBV9 and TRBJ1-2, is as follows: DSGVTQTPKHLITATGQRVTLRCSPRSGDLSVYWYQQSLDQGLQFLIQYYNGEERAKGNILERFSAQQFPDLHSELNLSSLELGDSALYFCASSLGQGAPAEGYTFGSGTRLTVV.

The chain uses TRBV30 and TRBJ2-7; no definite D call. This CDR3 has 11 amino acids. V gave up 0 bases and J gave up 3 bases, with 3 bases separating them. Germline V lookup: CDR1 GTSNPN, CDR2 SVGIG (reference sequence). The CDR3 reads CAWSVNYEQYF. The CDR3 DNA reads as TGTGCCTGGAGTGTCAACTACGAGCAGTACTTC. Filled out from reference TRBV30 and TRBJ2-7, the complete variable domain reads SQTIHQWPATLVQPVGSPLSLECTVEGTSNPNLYWYRQAAGRGLQLLFYSVGIGQISSEVPQNLSASRPQDRQFILSSKKLLLSDSGFYLCAWSVNYEQYFGPGTRLTVT.

A note on this clone: Its ends do not fully match the called genes, so a read error is possible. Additional DNA sequences in this sample encode the identical CDR3. J is TRBJ1-6 and V is TRBV5-1, with D hard to call. This CDR3 spans 14 amino acids. Germline V gene sequence: CDR1 SGHRS, CDR2 YFSETQ. CDR3 bases: TGCGCCAGCAGCTTGGGAGGGAGTAATTCACCCCTTCACTTT. Amino acids: CASSLGGSNSPLHF.